The 24 T cell receptor beta chains reported below all come from one sample, sequenced in a study of blood T cell repertoires in COVID-19. Profiling relied on immunoSEQ multiplex PCR, and the TCRdb table lists in-frame clones only, not all of them. The sample includes approximately 170,000 clones, 88% of them seen just once. Input material: peripheral blood. These receptors all come from a man in his fifties or sixties with acute or convalescent COVID-19.

The chain links TRBV10-3 to TRBJ2-1; 11 nucleotides agree with TRBD2. The trim removed 8 bases at V and 7 bases at J, leaving 1 base unmatched. The germline V gene encodes CDR1 ENHRY and CDR2 SYGVKD. CDR3 length: 12 amino acids. CDR3 sequence (DNA): TGTGCCATCTTAGCGGGAGGGAATGAGCAGTTCTTC. As protein: CAILAGGNEQFF.

The V gene is TRBV10-3, the J gene TRBJ1-1; TRBD1 aligns across 8 bases. The ends lost 3 bases at V and 1 base at J; junction bases unmatched: 4. The CDR3 has 15 residues. Germline CDR1 ENHRY, CDR2 SYGVKD. The CDR3 protein is CAISDLGTGNTEAFF. In nucleotides, the CDR3 is TGTGCCATCAGTGACTTGGGGACAGGGAACACTGAAGCTTTCTTT.

This sequence joins TRBV19 and TRBJ2-2; 10 bases are shared with TRBD1. J gave up 7 bases and V 5 bases, and 10 bases lay outside the gene matches. The CDR3 extends over 16 amino acids. The germline V gene encodes CDR1 LNHDA and CDR2 SQIVND (reference sequence). In DNA, the CDR3 is TGTGCCAGTAGTCCGGGGACAGGGGCCTACCTCGGGGAGCTGTTTTTT. Translation gives CASSPGTGAYLGELFF.

This chain connects TRBV30 to TRBJ2-7; possibly TRBD2 for D (5 bases). The CDR3 loop spans 12 amino acids. V lost 0 bases to trimming and J lost 6 bases, with 9 bases between them. CDR1 is GTSNPN and CDR2 is SVGIG in the germline V gene (reference sequence). This chain's CDR3 is CAWSVTGIEQYF. The CDR3, as DNA: TGTGCCTGGAGTGTGACGGGGATCGAGCAGTACTTC.

This chain links TRBV7-6 with TRBJ2-5; the D gene is possibly TRBD2 (6 bases). The CDR3 sequence is 16 residues long. The germline CDR1 and CDR2 sequences are SGHVS and FNYEAQ. Trimming removed 1 base from V and 5 bases from J, with 17 bases in between. For the CDR3, the DNA is TGTGCCAGCAGCTTAGACCTCGGGGAGGATGAGGAGACCCAGTACTTC. Protein sequence: CASSLDLGEDEETQYF.

The V call is TRBV6-1, the J call TRBJ1-2; D is unresolved. This CDR3 region has 13 residues. CDR1 and CDR2 (germline): MNHNS, SASEGT. V lost 7 bases and J 2 bases, leaving 11 bases between the germline ends. The CDR3 nucleotides read TGTGCCAGCACCCGGAGTGAAAACTATGGCTACACCTTC. It specifies CASTRSENYGYTF.

The rearrangement uses TRBV2 and TRBJ1-5; TRBD1 aligns across 7 bases. CDR3 length: 15 residues. The junction had 9 bases not matched to a gene; V was cut back by 3 bases and J by 7 bases. The germline CDR1 and CDR2 sequences are SNHLY and FYNNEI. CDR3 sequence: CASSDWGRGHQPQHF. CDR3 nucleotide sequence: TGTGCCAGCAGTGATTGGGGTAGGGGGCACCAGCCCCAGCATTTT.

The V and J genes are TRBV29-1 and TRBJ1-1; D gene uncertain. CDR1 is SQVTM and CDR2 is ANQGSEA in the germline V gene. The ends were cut back, 7 bases at V and 3 bases at J, with 6 bases in the middle. This CDR3 is 10 amino acids long. This chain's CDR3 is CSGQDTEAFF. The CDR3 DNA reads TGCAGCGGCCAGGACACTGAAGCTTTCTTT.

The gene calls are TRBV6-6 and TRBJ2-7, with 9 bases matching TRBD2. This CDR3 is 13 amino acids long. Germline-derived CDR1 and CDR2 are MNHNY and SVGAGI (reference sequence). V shed 7 bases, J shed 2 bases, and the junction held 3 bases outside the gene matches. In DNA form, the CDR3 reads TGTGCCAGCACGACTAGCGGTACCTACGAGCAGTACTTC. Translating gives CASTTSGTYEQYF.

The gene calls are TRBV14 and TRBJ2-1; tentative D call: TRBD1 (5 bases). The CDR3 contains 12 residues. Looked up from germline, CDR1 is SGHDN and CDR2 is FVKESK. V was pared by 2 bases and J by 8 bases, with 7 bases between. The CDR3 DNA is TGTGCCAGCAGCCAAAGGACATATGAGCAGTTCTTC. This translates into CASSQRTYEQFF.

This chain connects TRBV9 to TRBJ2-3; 7 bases align to TRBD1. CDR3 size: 14 residues. The germline V gene has CDR1 SGDLS and CDR2 YYNGEE. The V and J ends lost 4 bases and 3 bases, in that order; junction bases with no gene match: 5. CDR3 sequence reads: CASSSSGQTDTQYF. The CDR3 coding sequence is TGTGCCAGCAGCTCGTCGGGACAGACAGATACGCAGTATTTT. The full variable domain, in which reference TRBV9 and TRBJ2-3 provide the parts outside the CDR3, is DSGVTQTPKHLITATGQRVTLRCSPRSGDLSVYWYQQSLDQGLQFLIQYYNGEERAKGNILERFSAQQFPDLHSELNLSSLELGDSALYFCASSSSGQTDTQYFGPGTRLTVL.

The chain has TRBV3-1 (or the pseudogene TRBV3-2) and TRBJ2-7; D is ambiguous. The length of the CDR3 is 14 residues. Trimming took off 4 bases at V and 0 bases at J, with 10 bases between the two ends. Germline assignment: CDR1 LGHDT and CDR2 YNNKEL (reference sequence). The CDR3 protein is CASSPRRHSYEQYF. In DNA form, the CDR3 reads TGTGCCAGCAGCCCCCGCAGGCACTCCTACGAGCAGTACTTC.

This clone came up once. The chain has TRBV19 and TRBJ2-7; TRBD1 matches at 9 bases. The trim removed 3 bases at V and 0 bases at J, leaving 3 bases unmatched. The CDR3 length is 15 residues. Germline V gives CDR1 LNHDA, CDR2 SQIVND (reference sequence). The CDR3 spells CASSIGTGNSYEQYF. The CDR3 coding sequence is TGTGCCAGTAGTATCGGGACAGGGAACTCCTACGAGCAGTACTTC.

This clone has only a few counts. This rearrangement joins TRBV2 to TRBJ1-4; D is perhaps TRBD1 (5 bases). V shed 6 bases and J shed 8 bases, with 13 bases lying between them. The CDR3 is 13 amino acids. Germline V lookup: CDR1 SNHLY, CDR2 FYNNEI. The CDR3 spells CASRPTGGEKLFF. CDR3 DNA sequence: TGTGCCAGCAGACCGACCGGGGGGGAAAAACTGTTTTTT.

This clone has only a few counts. The chain uses TRBV25-1 and TRBJ1-1; unclear D gene. Trimming stripped 0 bases from V and 11 bases from J, with 10 bases between. Germline V gene data show CDR1 as MGHDK and CDR2 as SYGVNS. The CDR3 contains 12 residues. CDR3 sequence (DNA): TGTGCCAGCAGTGAATATAATGGCGGGGCTTTCTTT. It is translated as CASSEYNGGAFF. Drawing the rest from reference TRBV25-1 and TRBJ1-1, the complete variable domain is EADIYQTPRYLVIGTGKKITLECSQTMGHDKMYWYQQDPGMELHLIHYSYGVNSTEKGDLSSESTVSRIRTEHFPLTLESARPSHTSQYLCASSEYNGGAFFGQGTRLTVV.

The chain has TRBV11-2 and TRBJ1-1, with 8 nucleotides matching TRBD1. V was pared by 5 bases and J by 1 base, with 3 bases of the junction left unmatched. Germline CDR1 and CDR2: SGHAT and FQNNGV. CDR3 length: 14 residues. The CDR3 loop is CASSKGQENTEAFF. CDR3 in DNA: TGTGCCAGCAGCAAGGGACAGGAGAACACTGAAGCTTTCTTT.

The chain is built from TRBV7-2 and TRBJ2-7; possible D gene TRBD2, 5 bases. Germline V CDR1 and CDR2: SGHTA, FQGNSA. Deletions cut 3 bases from V and 5 bases from J, with 14 bases between. The CDR3 length is 14 residues. The DNA of the CDR3 is TGTGCCAGCAGCTTTTCCCTTAATAGCGACGAGCAGTACGTC. Translation gives CASSFSLNSDEQYV.

The chain carries TRBV6-5 and TRBJ2-3; TRBD1 agrees at 9 bases. Per the germline V gene, CDR1 is MNHEY and CDR2 is SVGAGI. V was pared by 8 bases and J by 6 bases, with 12 bases of the junction left unmatched. This CDR3 has 15 residues. In DNA, the CDR3 is TGTGCCAGCGGGGCCCCGGGACAGGGAAGGGATACGCAGTATTTT. Encoded protein: CASGAPGQGRDTQYF.

This clone was detected only once. The chain is built from TRBV4-1 and TRBJ1-4; D not resolved. With 0 bases removed from V and 2 bases from J, the gap between germline ends came to 4 bases. The germline V gene encodes CDR1 MGHRA and CDR2 YSYEKL. The CDR3 totals 14 residues. The CDR3 DNA follows: TGCGCCAGCAGCCAAGATCTCACTAATGAAAAACTGTTTTTT. Translation gives CASSQDLTNEKLFF.

The chain couples TRBV5-4 to TRBJ2-7; D might be TRBD1 (6 bases). The germline V and J ends were trimmed by 0 bases and 4 bases, with 8 bases remaining between them. The CDR3 runs 13 residues. The germline CDR1 and CDR2 sequences are SGHNT and YYREEE (reference sequence). The CDR3, as DNA: TGTGCCAGCAGCTTGGGCGGACAGTACGAGCAGTACTTC. It codes for CASSLGGQYEQYF.

CDR3 residues: CASSPQREGYYEQYF. For the CDR3, the DNA is TGTGCCAGCAGCCCTCAGCGGGAGGGGTACTACGAGCAGTACTTC. V gene TRBV5-8 combines with J gene TRBJ2-7; 10 bases are a match to TRBD2. The CDR3 consists of 15 residues. CDR1 SGHTS and CDR2 YDEGEE come from the germline V gene. The V and J ends lost 4 bases and 3 bases, in that order; junction bases with no gene match: 7.

The chain employs TRBV18 and TRBJ2-5; D perhaps matches TRBD1 (5 bases). Germline V lookup: CDR1 KGHSH, CDR2 LQKENI. With 3 bases removed from V and 0 bases from J, the gap between germline ends came to 17 bases. The length of the CDR3 is 17 residues. The CDR3 bases are TGTGCCAGCTCACCGTCCTGGGGAACAGGCGACCAAGAGACCCAGTACTTC. This encodes CASSPSWGTGDQETQYF.

The rearrangement links TRBV29-1 to TRBJ1-2; D is possibly TRBD1 (5 bases). The germline V gene has CDR1 SQVTM and CDR2 ANQGSEA. V shed 0 bases and J shed 0 bases, with 8 bases lying between them. The length of the CDR3 is 14 residues. This chain's CDR3 is CSVEDQGANYGYTF. CDR3 nucleotides: TGCAGCGTTGAAGATCAAGGGGCTAACTATGGCTACACCTTC.

On this clone itself: The junction differs from germline at one of its ends, possibly a read error. The chain recombines TRBV12-5 with TRBJ2-3, with 9 bases aligning to TRBD1. In germline, CDR1 is LGHNT, CDR2 FRNRAP. The CDR3 is 13 residues long. CDR3 DNA sequence: TGTGCTAGTGGTCCGCCATGGACAGGGGAACATCATTTT. This translates into CASGPPWTGEHHF.